The clone carrying this T cell receptor beta chain was seen at least ten times. Any patient presenting with uncontrolled infection, other autoimmune disease, pregnancy or lactation was left out. Orbital computed tomography, thyroid ultrasound, serum thyroxine and TRAb, and clinical symptoms together informed the diagnoses. The germline CDR1 and CDR2 sequences are ENHRY and SYGVKD. CDR3 length: 12 amino acids. Deletions cut 8 bases from V and 0 bases from J, with 8 bases between. RNA transcripts gave rise to amplified TCR beta CDR3 regions. The HTBI primer set served for first-round RT-PCR of the TCR CDR3. MiXCR, applied by TCRdb to the multiplex PCR reads, yields one record per CDR3 protein. The sample lists roughly 150,000 distinct CDR3 sequences, over 7.5% occurring once. This sample is part of a study of T cells in Graves' hyperthyroidism and ophthalmopathy.

The chain combines TRBV10-3 with TRBJ2-7, with D uncertain. This sequence originates from a woman younger than 30 with Graves' hyperthyroidism that later progressed to Graves' ophthalmopathy. The material sequenced was blood. The CDR3 nucleotides read TGTGCCATCGCGAAAGGCTCCTACGAGCAGTACTTC. Amino acid sequence: CAIAKGSYEQYF.